This T cell receptor (beta chain) stems from a study of metastatic and nonmetastatic thyroid tumors. Study-wide background: Comparative analysis of repertoires was undertaken across blood and tumor or nodule tissue obtained from malignant and benign thyroid patients.

CDR3 length: 13 amino acids. Per the germline V gene, CDR1 is SNHLY and CDR2 is FYNNEI. Every patient underwent thyroid surgery untreated. This clone was picked up a small number of times. Its target is unknown. A junction boundary mismatches the germline segment, possibly from a read error. In the study's own analysis: A papillary thyroid cancer distant-metastasis classifier was built from CDR3 differences across clinicopathological groups. Through MiXCR, TCRdb re-clonotyped the PCR reads. TCRdb, not the authors, supplied the V and J calls. The sample consists of approximately 25,000 clones, roughly 15% of them appearing once. Study-level results: It was reported that TCR beta diversity was significantly higher in malignant thyroid tumors than benign nodules, in blood and tumor.

This chain connects TRBV2 to TRBJ2-1, with D tentatively TRBD1 (6 bases). The receptor was derived from a male donor with papillary thyroid cancer or a benign thyroid nodule (not recorded which). Some clones in this sample may be carry-over from other donors' samples. The sample consisted of blood. In nucleotides, the CDR3 is TGTGCCAGCGGAAGGGGCCAGGGGAATGAGCATCTCTTC. Its protein is CASGRGQGNEHLF.